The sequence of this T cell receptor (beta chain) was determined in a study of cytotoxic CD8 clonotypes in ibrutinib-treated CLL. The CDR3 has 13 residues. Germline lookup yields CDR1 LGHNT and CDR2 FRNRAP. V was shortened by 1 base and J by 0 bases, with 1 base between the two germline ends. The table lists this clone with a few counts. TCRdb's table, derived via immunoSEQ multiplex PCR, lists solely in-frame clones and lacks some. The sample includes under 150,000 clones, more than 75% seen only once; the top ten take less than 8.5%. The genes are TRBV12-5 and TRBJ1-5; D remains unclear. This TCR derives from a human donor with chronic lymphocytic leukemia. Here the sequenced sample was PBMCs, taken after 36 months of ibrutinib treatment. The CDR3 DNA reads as TGTGCTAGTGGTTTGGATAGCAATCAGCCCCAGCATTTT. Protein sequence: CASGLDSNQPQHF.